The clone carrying this TCR beta chain was picked up one time. Its antigen is still unknown. 60 Vbeta and 13 Jbeta primers were used in PCR. This table comes from immunoSEQ multiplex PCR, and its TCRdb copy is limited to in-frame clones, with some not included. The sample includes some 130,000 clones, roughly 70% of them seen just once. CDR3 length: 14 amino acids. J gave up 3 bases and V 4 bases, and 4 bases lay outside the gene matches. The V gene's germline CDR1 is SGHRS and CDR2 YFSETQ. This entry is derived from a study of cytomegalovirus exposure and HLA in healthy donors. Study-level results: The study recorded about 150 TCR beta chains that were cytomegalovirus-associated. Previous analysis showed most TCR beta V segments were productive about 87% or about 30% of the time.

The specimen sequenced was PBMCs. The sequence was obtained from a man aged 25 to 40 in good health and CMV-seronegative. The V and J genes are TRBV5-1 and TRBJ2-7, with 10 positions matching TRBD1. The chain's CDR3 is CASSLRTGGYEQYF. CDR3 bases: TGCGCCAGCAGCCTGAGGACAGGGGGCTACGAGCAGTACTTC.